The sequence of this TCR beta chain was determined in a study of beta chain features in type 1 diabetes. Study-wide results and caveats: Sequencing the cDNA could make cells with high TCR expression show up more than they should. Shortening that was moderate but significant affected the TCRB CDR3s of Type 1 diabetes patients in all four CD4+ subsets. In these data, an HLA type influence on TCRB rearrangement remained unresolved.

The investigators reverse transcribed all of the isolated RNA, so they sequenced expressed TCRB transcripts. Profiled with immunoSEQ multiplex PCR; TCRdb holds only in-frame clones, not every one. The sample contains a few hundred thousand clones, 9.5% to 10% of which appear only once. This clone has only a few counts. The antigen remains undetermined. CDR1 MDHEN and CDR2 SYDVKM come from the germline V gene. The CDR3 length is 15 residues. V shed 2 bases and J shed 2 bases, with 12 bases lying between them. A sort by CD45RO/CCR7/CD25/CD127/CD95/CD27 yielded CD4+ naive, central memory, regulatory and stem cell-like memory cells.

The source is a young man with type 1 diabetes. V gene TRBV28 combines with J gene TRBJ2-5; tentatively, D is TRBD2 (5 bases). Specimen: central memory CD4+ T cells from blood. Here the CDR3 DNA reads TGTGCCAGCAGTTTAATGACGGGAAAACAAGAGACCCAGTACTTC. Translated, it gives CASSLMTGKQETQYF. Combining the CDR3 with reference TRBV28 and TRBJ2-5 gives the whole variable domain DVKVTQSSRYLVKRTGEKVFLECVQDMDHENMFWYRQDPGLGLRLIYFSYDVKMKEKGDIPEGYSVSREKKERFSLILESASTNQTSMYLCASSLMTGKQETQYFGPGTRLLVL.